These T cell receptor beta chains were read from a single sample in a study of spatial heterogeneity in lung cancer. Each CDR3 protein gets one entry after TCRdb re-called the 5' RACE reads with MiXCR. Of 40,000 to 55,000 distinct CDR3 sequences in the sample, roughly 15% were seen once. Specimen: PBMCs, collected at surgery. These receptors came from a male donor with early-stage non-small cell lung cancer. Each CDR3 is given with its conserved first and last residue. The order of the fields is J gene, clone size, D gene, V gene, CDR3 protein, CDR3 DNA. The D gene is left open where the match is weak. Size values are once, few and many counts, or a class for expanded clones, and some rows have none.

j_call: TRBJ2-4; clone_size: many; d_call: TRBD2; v_call: TRBV28; cdr3_aa: CASSLRRGANIQYF; cdr3_nt: TGTGCCAGCAGTTTAAGGCGGGGGGCAAACATTCAGTACTTC
j_call: TRBJ2-1; clone_size: few; d_call: NA; v_call: TRBV5-1; cdr3_aa: CASRELTQSNEQFF; cdr3_nt: TGCGCCAGCAGGGAACTAACCCAGTCCAATGAGCAGTTCTTC
j_call: TRBJ2-2; clone_size: few; d_call: TRBD1; v_call: TRBV29-1; cdr3_aa: CSVAGTGGNGELFF; cdr3_nt: TGCAGCGTAGCCGGGACAGGGGGAAACGGGGAGCTGTTTTTT
j_call: TRBJ2-2; clone_size: many; d_call: NA; v_call: TRBV10-3; cdr3_aa: CAISALVTGELFF; cdr3_nt: TGTGCCATCAGTGCCCTAGTCACCGGGGAGCTGTTTTTT
j_call: TRBJ2-7; clone_size: NA; d_call: NA; v_call: TRBV7-8; cdr3_aa: CASSLDGPYEQYF; cdr3_nt: TGTGCCAGCAGCTTAGACGGACCCTACGAGCAGTACTTC
j_call: TRBJ2-7; clone_size: NA; d_call: TRBD1; v_call: TRBV27; cdr3_aa: CASSSHRGEQYF; cdr3_nt: TGTGCCAGCAGCTCCCACAGGGGCGAGCAGTACTTC
j_call: TRBJ1-5; clone_size: many; d_call: NA; v_call: TRBV3-1; cdr3_aa: CASSQFRNQPQHF; cdr3_nt: TGTGCCAGCAGCCAATTCAGAAATCAGCCCCAGCATTTT
j_call: TRBJ2-3; clone_size: many; d_call: NA; v_call: TRBV7-2; cdr3_aa: CASSLTGAQYF; cdr3_nt: TGTGCCAGCAGCTTAACTGGGGCGCAGTATTTT
j_call: TRBJ1-5; clone_size: NA; d_call: NA; v_call: TRBV20-1; cdr3_aa: CSAREAFNQPQHF; cdr3_nt: TGCAGTGCTAGGGAGGCATTCAATCAGCCCCAGCATTTT
j_call: TRBJ2-3; clone_size: few; d_call: NA; v_call: TRBV2; cdr3_aa: CASNRGGGPDTQYF; cdr3_nt: TGTGCCAGCAACCGGGGAGGGGGCCCAGATACGCAGTATTTT
j_call: TRBJ2-1; clone_size: many; d_call: NA; v_call: TRBV6-6; cdr3_aa: CASSSLDNEQFF; cdr3_nt: TGTGCCAGCAGTTCTCTAGATAATGAGCAGTTCTTC
j_call: TRBJ2-2; clone_size: NA; d_call: TRBD1; v_call: TRBV11-3; cdr3_aa: CASSSGQKNTGELFF; cdr3_nt: TGTGCCAGCAGCTCGGGACAGAAGAACACCGGGGAGCTGTTTTTT
j_call: TRBJ2-2; clone_size: many; d_call: NA; v_call: TRBV27; cdr3_aa: CASSPEIQGGELFF; cdr3_nt: TGTGCCAGCAGTCCCGAAATACAGGGCGGGGAGCTGTTTTTT
j_call: TRBJ2-4; clone_size: many; d_call: NA; v_call: TRBV3-1; cdr3_aa: CASSQVSVQNIQYF; cdr3_nt: TGTGCCAGCAGCCAAGTCTCGGTGCAAAACATTCAGTACTTC
j_call: TRBJ2-1; clone_size: many; d_call: NA; v_call: TRBV12-3/TRBV12-4; cdr3_aa: CASSPTAVYNEQFF; cdr3_nt: TGTGCCAGCAGCCCAACGGCGGTCTACAATGAGCAGTTCTTC
j_call: TRBJ2-7; clone_size: many; d_call: NA; v_call: TRBV29-1; cdr3_aa: CSVGVHFLTYEQYF; cdr3_nt: TGCAGCGTTGGGGTCCACTTTCTTACCTACGAGCAGTACTTC
j_call: TRBJ2-5; clone_size: few; d_call: TRBD2; v_call: TRBV9; cdr3_aa: CASSGLAGGKETQYF; cdr3_nt: TGTGCCAGCAGCGGGTTAGCGGGAGGGAAGGAGACCCAGTACTTC
j_call: TRBJ2-5; clone_size: many; d_call: NA; v_call: TRBV4-3; cdr3_aa: CASSRMPGFQETQYF; cdr3_nt: TGCGCCAGCAGCCGGATGCCGGGGTTCCAAGAGACCCAGTACTTC
j_call: TRBJ2-7; clone_size: NA; d_call: NA; v_call: TRBV7-8; cdr3_aa: CASSLRLGGSYEQYF; cdr3_nt: TGTGCCAGCAGCTTGCGTTTAGGGGGTTCCTACGAGCAGTACTTC
j_call: TRBJ1-2; clone_size: many; d_call: NA; v_call: TRBV3-1; cdr3_aa: CASSSGNGYTF; cdr3_nt: TGTGCCAGCAGCTCAGGGAATGGCTACACCTTC
j_call: TRBJ1-5; clone_size: NA; d_call: NA; v_call: TRBV9; cdr3_aa: CASSVGQGGQPQHF; cdr3_nt: TGTGCCAGCAGCGTAGGGCAGGGTGGACAGCCCCAGCATTTT
j_call: TRBJ2-3; clone_size: NA; d_call: NA; v_call: TRBV5-4; cdr3_aa: CASSLGFSRNTDTQYF; cdr3_nt: TGTGCCAGCAGCCTTGGGTTTTCTCGGAACACAGATACGCAGTATTTT
j_call: TRBJ1-1; clone_size: few; d_call: NA; v_call: TRBV18; cdr3_aa: CASSPGATEAFF; cdr3_nt: TGTGCCAGCTCACCAGGGGCCACTGAAGCTTTCTTT
j_call: TRBJ2-1; clone_size: many; d_call: TRBD1; v_call: TRBV5-4; cdr3_aa: CASSPGQGVDEQFF; cdr3_nt: TGTGCCAGCAGCCCGGGACAGGGGGTGGATGAGCAGTTCTTC
j_call: TRBJ2-1; clone_size: few; d_call: TRBD2; v_call: TRBV7-3; cdr3_aa: CASSWSGSQHNEQFF; cdr3_nt: TGTGCCAGCAGCTGGAGCGGGAGCCAGCACAATGAGCAGTTCTTC
j_call: TRBJ1-3; clone_size: many; d_call: NA; v_call: TRBV18; cdr3_aa: CASSPGTGSGNTIYF; cdr3_nt: TGTGCCAGCTCACCCGGGACGGGCTCTGGAAACACCATATATTTT
j_call: TRBJ1-1; clone_size: NA; d_call: NA; v_call: TRBV7-2; cdr3_aa: CASSLWQGDTEAFF; cdr3_nt: TGTGCCAGCAGCTTATGGCAGGGAGACACTGAAGCTTTCTTT
j_call: TRBJ2-7; clone_size: few; d_call: TRBD1; v_call: TRBV10-3; cdr3_aa: CAISEWTGGNEQYF; cdr3_nt: TGTGCCATCAGTGAATGGACAGGGGGCAACGAGCAGTACTTC
j_call: TRBJ2-1; clone_size: few; d_call: TRBD2; v_call: TRBV7-9; cdr3_aa: CASSQGLADNEQFF; cdr3_nt: TGTGCCAGCAGCCAAGGACTAGCGGACAATGAGCAGTTCTTC
j_call: TRBJ2-3; clone_size: NA; d_call: NA; v_call: TRBV27; cdr3_aa: CASSLEGWDTTDTQYF; cdr3_nt: TGTGCCAGCAGTCTAGAAGGGTGGGACACCACAGATACGCAGTATTTT
j_call: TRBJ1-4; clone_size: few; d_call: NA; v_call: TRBV12-3/TRBV12-4; cdr3_aa: CASNRGQLNEKLFF; cdr3_nt: TGTGCCAGCAACCGAGGACAGTTAAATGAAAAACTGTTTTTT
j_call: TRBJ2-4; clone_size: many; d_call: NA; v_call: TRBV2; cdr3_aa: CASSDSTAKNIQYF; cdr3_nt: TGTGCCAGCAGTGACAGTACAGCCAAAAACATTCAGTACTTC
j_call: TRBJ2-1; clone_size: few; d_call: NA; v_call: TRBV14; cdr3_aa: CASSLGSYNEQFF; cdr3_nt: TGTGCCAGCAGCTTAGGATCCTACAATGAGCAGTTCTTC
j_call: TRBJ2-1; clone_size: many; d_call: NA; v_call: TRBV19; cdr3_aa: CASSIYTDSQFF; cdr3_nt: TGTGCCAGTAGTATATACACTGATTCGCAGTTCTTC
j_call: TRBJ1-4; clone_size: few; d_call: NA; v_call: TRBV12-3/TRBV12-4; cdr3_aa: CASSLASLGKLFF; cdr3_nt: TGTGCCAGCAGTTTAGCTTCCCTTGGAAAACTGTTTTTT
j_call: TRBJ1-5; clone_size: NA; d_call: TRBD1; v_call: TRBV28; cdr3_aa: CASSLGQGFRQPQHF; cdr3_nt: TGTGCCAGCAGTTTGGGACAGGGGTTCCGCCAGCCCCAGCATTTT
j_call: TRBJ2-3; clone_size: NA; d_call: TRBD1; v_call: TRBV29-1; cdr3_aa: CSVETLDRVVDTQYF; cdr3_nt: TGCAGCGTTGAGACCTTAGACAGGGTTGTAGATACGCAGTATTTT
j_call: TRBJ2-2; clone_size: NA; d_call: TRBD2; v_call: TRBV18; cdr3_aa: CASSLYETSGSGGSTGELFF; cdr3_nt: TGTGCCAGCTCTCTATACGAGACTAGCGGGAGTGGAGGAAGCACCGGGGAGCTGTTTTTT
j_call: TRBJ2-5; clone_size: NA; d_call: NA; v_call: TRBV4-1; cdr3_aa: CASSQDSTGQETQYF; cdr3_nt: TGCGCCAGCAGCCAAGATAGCACAGGGCAAGAGACCCAGTACTTC
j_call: TRBJ2-3; clone_size: NA; d_call: TRBD1; v_call: TRBV20-1; cdr3_aa: CSGETGVVDTQYF; cdr3_nt: TGCAGTGGCGAGACAGGGGTTGTAGATACGCAGTATTTT
j_call: TRBJ2-7; clone_size: NA; d_call: TRBD1; v_call: TRBV12-3/TRBV12-4; cdr3_aa: CASSLWTGEVINEQYF; cdr3_nt: TGTGCCAGCAGTCTTTGGACAGGGGAGGTGATTAACGAGCAGTACTTC
j_call: TRBJ2-7; clone_size: NA; d_call: NA; v_call: TRBV18; cdr3_aa: CASSPRGTSLQYF; cdr3_nt: TGTGCCAGCTCACCACGGGGTACGAGCTTGCAGTACTTC
j_call: TRBJ2-7; clone_size: few; d_call: TRBD1; v_call: TRBV10-3; cdr3_aa: CAISESGRDRGSYEQYF; cdr3_nt: TGTGCCATCAGTGAGTCTGGCCGGGACAGGGGTTCCTACGAGCAGTACTTC